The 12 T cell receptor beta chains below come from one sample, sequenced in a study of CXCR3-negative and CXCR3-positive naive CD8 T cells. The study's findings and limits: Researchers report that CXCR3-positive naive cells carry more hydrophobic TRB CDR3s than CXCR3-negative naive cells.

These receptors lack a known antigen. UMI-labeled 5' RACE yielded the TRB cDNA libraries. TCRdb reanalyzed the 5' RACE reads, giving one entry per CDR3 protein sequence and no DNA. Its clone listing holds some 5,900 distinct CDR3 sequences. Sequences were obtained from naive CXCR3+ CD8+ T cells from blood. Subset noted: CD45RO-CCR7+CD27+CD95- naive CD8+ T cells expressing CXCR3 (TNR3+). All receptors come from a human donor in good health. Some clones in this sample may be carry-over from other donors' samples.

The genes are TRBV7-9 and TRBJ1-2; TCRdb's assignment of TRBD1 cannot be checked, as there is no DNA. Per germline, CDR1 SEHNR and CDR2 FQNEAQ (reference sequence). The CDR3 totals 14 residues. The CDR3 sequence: CASSLTGSMNGYTF.

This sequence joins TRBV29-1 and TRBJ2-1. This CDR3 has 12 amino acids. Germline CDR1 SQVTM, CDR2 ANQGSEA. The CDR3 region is CSVEEMGTEQFF.

This CDR3 reads CASSALLAKNIQYF. J is TRBJ2-4 and V is TRBV6-5; as DNA is missing, the TRBD2 call by TCRdb cannot be tested. From germline, CDR1 is MNHEY and CDR2 SVGAGI. The CDR3 is 14 amino acids.

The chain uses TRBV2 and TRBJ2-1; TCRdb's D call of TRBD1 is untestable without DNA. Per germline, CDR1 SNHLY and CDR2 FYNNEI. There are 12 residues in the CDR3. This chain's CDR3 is CASSEERGQQFF.

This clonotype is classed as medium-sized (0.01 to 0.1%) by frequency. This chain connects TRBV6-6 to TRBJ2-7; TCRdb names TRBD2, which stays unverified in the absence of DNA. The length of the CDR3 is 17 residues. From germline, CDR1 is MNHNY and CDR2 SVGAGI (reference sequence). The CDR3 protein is CASSYSIYSREGYEQYF.

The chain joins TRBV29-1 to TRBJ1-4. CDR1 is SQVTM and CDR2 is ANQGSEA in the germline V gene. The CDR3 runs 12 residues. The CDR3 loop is CSVVDPNEKLFF.

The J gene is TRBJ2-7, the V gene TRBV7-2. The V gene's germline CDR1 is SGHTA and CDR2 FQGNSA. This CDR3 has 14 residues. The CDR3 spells CASSATGGPYEQYF.

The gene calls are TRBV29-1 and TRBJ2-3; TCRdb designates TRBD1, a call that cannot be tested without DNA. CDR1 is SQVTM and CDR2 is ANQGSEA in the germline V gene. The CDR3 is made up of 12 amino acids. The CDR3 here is CIVSTDTDTQYF.

The CDR3 reads CASSLEGEAFF. The chain is built from TRBV11-1 and TRBJ1-1; TCRdb's D gene call, TRBD1, goes unchecked for lack of DNA. Per the germline V gene, CDR1 is SGHAT and CDR2 is FQDESV (reference sequence). The CDR3 covers 11 residues.

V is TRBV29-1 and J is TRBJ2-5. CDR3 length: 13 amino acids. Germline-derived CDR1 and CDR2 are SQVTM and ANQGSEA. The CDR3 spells CSIASGGMETQYF.

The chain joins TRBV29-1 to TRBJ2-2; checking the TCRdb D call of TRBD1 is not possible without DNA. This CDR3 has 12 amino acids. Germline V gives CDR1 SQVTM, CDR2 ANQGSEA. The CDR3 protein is CSAPGATGELFF.

CDR3 region: CASSFVSTDAEAFF. The gene calls are TRBV7-9 and TRBJ1-1. The CDR3 totals 14 residues. Germline CDR1 is SEHNR and CDR2 is FQNEAQ (reference sequence).